These T cell receptor beta chains were read from a single sample in a study of long-term antiretroviral therapy in people with HIV. Profiling relied on immunoSEQ multiplex PCR, and the TCRdb table lists in-frame clones only, not all of them. The sample holds under 30,000 clones; around 92% are singletons and the top ten take 2.7%. Sequences were derived from unsorted PBMCs, sampled just over 7.3 years after starting antiretroviral therapy. The receptors derive from a man aged 50 to 59 with HIV. CDR3s include the opening cysteine and the closing phenylalanine or tryptophan. The D gene is left open where the match is weak. Size is stated for part of the rows, as once, few or many counts, or as a class when the clone is expanded.

TRBJ1-1,14,NA,NA,TRBV10-2,TGCGCCAGCTCTGTGTTGCAGATGAACACTGAAGCTTTCTTT,CASSVLQMNTEAFF
TRBJ2-5,14,once,NA,TRBV30,TGTGCCTGGACCCCCGGAGGGGGGCAGGAGACCCAGTACTTC,CAWTPGGGQETQYF
TRBJ1-2,13,NA,NA,TRBV27,TGTGCCAGCAGTTTTACAGAGAGTGATGGCTACACCTTC,CASSFTESDGYTF
TRBJ2-7,12,NA,NA,TRBV29-1,TGCAGCGTTCACGACGGAGCCTACGAGCAGTACTTC,CSVHDGAYEQYF
TRBJ2-1,13,once,NA,TRBV4-1,TGCGCCAGCAGCCAACCTAGCGTGAATGAGCAGTTCTTC,CASSQPSVNEQFF
TRBJ2-3,15,NA,TRBD2,TRBV27,TGTGCCAGCAGCTATGGGACTAGCGGGGGAGATACGCAGTATTTT,CASSYGTSGGDTQYF
TRBJ1-4,15,NA,NA,TRBV7-2,TGTGCCAGCAGCGCCTCAGGGACTATTAATGAAAAACTGTTTTTT,CASSASGTINEKLFF
TRBJ2-7,13,once,NA,TRBV30,TGTGCCTGGAGTGTCAGCAGCGGTAGGGAGCAGTACTTC,CAWSVSSGREQYF
TRBJ1-6,15,NA,TRBD1,TRBV6-4,TGTGCCAGCAGTGAAAGCGGACAGGGCGGGTCACCCCTCCACTTT,CASSESGQGGSPLHF
TRBJ2-7,11,NA,NA,TRBV20-1,TGCGCAGCCGACAGTTCCTACGAGCAGTACTTC,CAADSSYEQYF
TRBJ2-7,12,NA,NA,TRBV5-6,TGTGCCAGCAGCTCTATTCCCTACGAGCAGTACTTC,CASSSIPYEQYF
TRBJ2-7,14,NA,NA,TRBV7-9,TGTGCCAGCAGTTACACCGGGAACTCCTACGAGCAGTACTTC,CASSYTGNSYEQYF
TRBJ1-3,15,NA,NA,TRBV5-1,TGCGCCAGCAGCTATGAGGGGATCTCTGGAAACACCATATATTTT,CASSYEGISGNTIYF
TRBJ1-1,16,NA,TRBD1,TRBV4-3,TGCGCCAGCAGCCAACGGACAGGAGTTATGAACACTGAAGCTTTCTTT,CASSQRTGVMNTEAFF
TRBJ2-3,16,NA,TRBD2,TRBV9,TGTGCCAGCAGCCCCCAAAGCGGGGGGTACACAGATACGCAGTATTTT,CASSPQSGGYTDTQYF
TRBJ1-2,13,NA,NA,TRBV7-8,TGTGCCAGCAGCTTATCACGCGGGAATGGCTACACCTTC,CASSLSRGNGYTF
TRBJ1-5,19,NA,NA,TRBV19,TGTGCCAGTAGTACCCCCCCCACGGACACCTTTTATTGGGGTCAGCCCCAGCATTTT,CASSTPPTDTFYWGQPQHF
TRBJ2-1,15,once,TRBD2,TRBV9,TGTGCCAGCAGCCCAGCGGCTAGCGGGGGGTATGAGCAGTTCTTC,CASSPAASGGYEQFF
TRBJ1-3,16,NA,TRBD1,TRBV9,TGTGCCAGCAGCCGCGATCAGGGGGCGATGGGAAACACCATATATTTT,CASSRDQGAMGNTIYF
TRBJ2-3,15,NA,NA,TRBV5-6,TGTGCCAGCAGCGCCGGGGGATCTAGCACAGATACGCAGTATTTT,CASSAGGSSTDTQYF
TRBJ2-3,20,NA,TRBD2,TRBV4-3,TGCGCCAGCAGCCAAGATGTAGCGGGGGGGACGTACTTGAGCACAGATACGCAGTATTTT,CASSQDVAGGTYLSTDTQYF
TRBJ2-7,14,NA,NA,TRBV19,TGTGCCAGTAGTATGTTAGCGGAGCCCTACGAGCAGTACTTC,CASSMLAEPYEQYF
TRBJ2-1,16,NA,TRBD2,TRBV2,TGTGCCAGCAGTGAGACTAGCGGGGGGGCTTACAATGAGCAGTTCTTC,CASSETSGGAYNEQFF
TRBJ2-3,14,NA,TRBD1,TRBV5-1,TGCGCCAGCAGCTTGAGCTTAACAGGGGGGACGCAGTATTTT,CASSLSLTGGTQYF
TRBJ2-5,15,NA,TRBD2,TRBV5-1,TGCGCCAGCAGGTCGACTAGCGGGGGGTCAGAGACCCAGTACTTC,CASRSTSGGSETQYF
TRBJ1-5,14,NA,TRBD1,TRBV7-2,TGTGCCAGCAGCTTCAGGGGGAGGAATCAGCCCCAGCATTTT,CASSFRGRNQPQHF
TRBJ2-2,14,NA,NA,TRBV5-8,TGTGCCAGCACCCGGGGCCCATCCACCGGGGAGCTGTTTTTT,CASTRGPSTGELFF
TRBJ2-6,18,NA,TRBD1,TRBV11-3,TGTGCCAGCAGCCAAGGGGACAGATACTCCTCTGGGGCCAACGTCCTGACTTTC,CASSQGDRYSSGANVLTF
TRBJ2-3,15,NA,NA,TRBV19,TGTGCCAGTAGCCTTCTTGGGGGGGCTGGAGATACGCAGTATTTT,CASSLLGGAGDTQYF
TRBJ2-4,13,NA,NA,TRBV2,TGTGCCAGCAGTGAAGCGCGCGGGGTCATTCAGTACTTC,CASSEARGVIQYF
TRBJ2-1,13,NA,TRBD2,TRBV2,TGTGCCATCCTAGCGGGGGGGAGTAATGAGCAGTTCTTC,CAILAGGSNEQFF
TRBJ1-2,16,NA,TRBD1,TRBV19,TGTGCCAGTAGTAACGACCCGGGGACAGGGACCTATGGCTACACCTTC,CASSNDPGTGTYGYTF
TRBJ1-4,17,NA,NA,TRBV18,TGTGCCAGCTCACCCCTCCTGGGGGGGGAAGACGATGAAAAACTGTTTTTT,CASSPLLGGEDDEKLFF
TRBJ2-1,15,NA,NA,TRBV9,TGTGCCAGCAGCGTAGATGAGGATCCGGGCAGTGAGCAGTTCTTC,CASSVDEDPGSEQFF
TRBJ1-2,13,NA,NA,TRBV5-6,TGTGCCAGCAGCTTGATGACAGGCGATGGCTACACCTTC,CASSLMTGDGYTF
TRBJ1-5,15,NA,TRBD1,TRBV2,TGTGCCAGCAGTGGAGGGGGCGAAGGCAATCAGCCCCAGCATTTT,CASSGGGEGNQPQHF
TRBJ2-2,15,NA,NA,TRBV21-1,TGTGCCAGCACCCAGGGGGGTTACCTCACCGGGGAGCTGTTTTTT,CASTQGGYLTGELFF
TRBJ2-7,15,NA,NA,TRBV2,TGTGCCAGCAGTGCAGGGGTTGCCAGCTCCTACGAGCAGTACTTC,CASSAGVASSYEQYF
TRBJ2-3,18,once,TRBD2,TRBV7-3,TGTGCCAGCAGCTTACGGGCAATAGCGGGGGGGCATGAAGATACGCAGTATTTT,CASSLRAIAGGHEDTQYF
TRBJ1-2,14,NA,NA,TRBV28,TGTGCCAGTCGCCTCGGGACGCATAACTATGGCTACACCTTC,CASRLGTHNYGYTF
TRBJ1-1,14,once,NA,TRBV5-1,TGCGCCAGCAGCTTGGAGTCCTATTCCCGGGGAGCTTTCTTT,CASSLESYSRGAFF
TRBJ2-2,15,NA,TRBD1,TRBV19,TGTGCCAGTAGTATGGGACAGGGCTACACCGGGGAGCTGTTTTTT,CASSMGQGYTGELFF
TRBJ2-3,14,NA,NA,TRBV10-3,TGTGCCATCGGACTGGCAGAAAGCACAGATACGCAGTATTTT,CAIGLAESTDTQYF
TRBJ2-7,18,NA,NA,TRBV4-1,TGCGCCAGCAGCCATGACCTCCCAGGTGGGTTACAGCTATACGAGCAGTACTTC,CASSHDLPGGLQLYEQYF
TRBJ2-2,17,NA,TRBD2,TRBV4-3,TGCGCCAGCAGCCCCCGTCCCAGCGGGACGAACACCGGGGAGCTGTTTTTT,CASSPRPSGTNTGELFF
TRBJ2-1,14,NA,TRBD1,TRBV7-7,TGTGCCAGCAGCCAAACCGGGACAGGCAATGAGCAGTTCTTC,CASSQTGTGNEQFF
TRBJ2-7,10,NA,NA,TRBV21-1,TGTGCCAGCAGCAAAGACGAGCAGTACTTC,CASSKDEQYF
TRBJ1-1,13,NA,NA,TRBV5-6,TGTGCCAGCAGCTTGGGGTCCCCCGCGAAAGCTTTCTTT,CASSLGSPAKAFF
TRBJ2-2,15,NA,NA,TRBV2,TGTGCCAGCAGAGAACCGGGGATGAACACCGGGGAGCTGTTTTTT,CASREPGMNTGELFF
TRBJ2-1,14,NA,NA,TRBV4-3,TGCGCCAGCAGCCAAGATCCGCTTCGCAATGAGCAGTTCTTC,CASSQDPLRNEQFF
TRBJ2-1,15,NA,NA,TRBV7-8,TGTGCCAGCAGCGAGAGACCAACGCGGGGGCATGAGCAGTTCTTC,CASSERPTRGHEQFF
TRBJ2-1,14,NA,NA,TRBV5-8,TGTGCCAGCAGCTTGGATACAGGGCCGAATGAGCAGTTCTTC,CASSLDTGPNEQFF
TRBJ2-7,15,NA,TRBD2,TRBV11-2,TGTGCCAGCAGCTTAGGAAGCGGGGGGCTTAACGAGCAGTACTTC,CASSLGSGGLNEQYF
TRBJ2-7,13,once,NA,TRBV6-5,TGTGCCAGCAGTTACTTCAGAAGGGACGAGCAGTACTTC,CASSYFRRDEQYF
TRBJ1-6,17,NA,NA,TRBV27,TGTGCCAGCAGTTTCAGCGGGGCAGGGTCCTATAATTCACCCCTCCACTTT,CASSFSGAGSYNSPLHF
TRBJ1-1,12,NA,TRBD1,TRBV2,TGTGCCAGCAGCGACAGGGTCACTGAAGCTTTCTTT,CASSDRVTEAFF
TRBJ2-3,16,NA,TRBD2,TRBV7-2,TGTGCCAGCAGGAAAACGACTAGCCTCCACACAGATACGCAGTATTTT,CASRKTTSLHTDTQYF